A selection of T cell receptor beta chains follows, all from one sample in a study of shared clonotypes between healthy human individuals. Using immunoSEQ multiplex PCR, the repertoire was profiled, and TCRdb retains in-frame clones only, with some absent. This sample has about 2.3 million clones, with 90% to 95% found just once. The sequenced material came from naive CD4+ T cells from PBMCs. These receptors all come from a young man in good health. Some clones in this sample may be carry-over from other donors' samples. Each CDR3 is given with its conserved first and last residue. Each record gives: clone size, V gene, J gene, D gene, CDR3 DNA, CDR3 protein. D genes are given only for firm matches. The size entry is marked missing in some rows and otherwise reads once, few, many or a size class.

-	TRBV29-1	TRBJ2-3	-	TGCAGCGTCCACCCGGCGGGAACAAGCACAGATACGCAGTATTTT	CSVHPAGTSTDTQYF
-	TRBV27	TRBJ2-7	TRBD2	TGTGCCAGCCCACCGCCCTCAGAAGCGGGAGTGCAGGTCGAGCAGTACTTC	CASPPPSEAGVQVEQYF
-	TRBV6-5	TRBJ2-5	-	TGTGCCAGCCCCACTGAAGAGACCCAGTACTTC	CASPTEETQYF
-	TRBV28	TRBJ2-4	TRBD2	TGTGCCAGCAGTTTTCGGACTAGCGGGGGGCTAGCCAAAAACATTCAGTACTTC	CASSFRTSGGLAKNIQYF
-	TRBV28	TRBJ2-7	TRBD2	TGTGCCGGGGGGACTAGCGGGGAAAGCTCCTACGAGCAGTACTTC	CAGGTSGESSYEQYF
once	TRBV5-1	TRBJ2-3	-	TGCGCCAGCAGCCTTCTGACCCGGGCCGCAGATACGCAGTATTTT	CASSLLTRAADTQYF
-	TRBV5-5	TRBJ1-4	-	TGTGCCAGCAGCCCGCTGACTATCAATGAAAAACTGTTTTTT	CASSPLTINEKLFF
-	TRBV6-5	TRBJ2-7	TRBD1	TGTGCCAGCAGCCGGCTGGACAGGGGGTCCTACGAGCAGTACTTC	CASSRLDRGSYEQYF
-	TRBV9	TRBJ2-3	-	TGTGCCAGCAGCGTAGGCGTCAGCACAGATACGCAGTATTTT	CASSVGVSTDTQYF
-	TRBV19	TRBJ1-1	-	TGTGCCAGTAGCTCCCGCGGGGCGGTGTGGAACACTGAAGCTTTCTTT	CASSSRGAVWNTEAFF
-	TRBV5-1	TRBJ2-3	TRBD2	TGCGCCAGCAGCAGACTAGCGGAGGAAGATACGCAGTATTTT	CASSRLAEEDTQYF
-	TRBV7-9	TRBJ1-1	-	TGTGCCAGCAGGAAGGGGGAGGGTCCCACTGCTGCTTTCTTT	CASRKGEGPTAAFF
-	TRBV5-6	TRBJ1-5	TRBD1	TGTGCCAGCAGCTTTAGACAGGGCTCTCTCAGCAATCAGCCCCAGCATTTT	CASSFRQGSLSNQPQHF
-	TRBV6-1	TRBJ2-1	TRBD1	TGTGCCAGCAGCAAAGACAGGGGGTTTGTTAATGAGCAGTTCTTC	CASSKDRGFVNEQFF
-	TRBV7-7	TRBJ1-5	-	TGTGCCAGCAGATCTAGGGGGACCGGTCAGCCCCAGCATTTT	CASRSRGTGQPQHF
-	TRBV5-1	TRBJ2-7	TRBD2	TGCGCCAGCAGCGTCCTACTAGCGGGATCCGAGGGCGAGCAGTACTTC	CASSVLLAGSEGEQYF
once	TRBV28	TRBJ1-2	-	TGTGCCAGCAGTTTATCCGGGAAGGGCTACACCTTC	CASSLSGKGYTF
-	TRBV9	TRBJ1-2	-	TGTGCCAGCAGCGTAGGGTGGGGCGCAGGAGGCTACACCTTC	CASSVGWGAGGYTF
-	TRBV27	TRBJ1-1	-	TGTGCCAGCAGTTCAGTCCGACTAGAGGAGAGGAACACTGAAGCTTTCTTT	CASSSVRLEERNTEAFF
-	TRBV5-4	TRBJ2-7	-	TGTGCCAGCAATAACAGCCCCTACGAGCAGTACTTC	CASNNSPYEQYF
-	TRBV6-5	TRBJ2-5	-	TGTGCCAGCAGTTACCCCCGGGAGACCCAGTACTTC	CASSYPRETQYF
-	TRBV7-3	TRBJ1-5	TRBD1	TGTGCCAGCAGCCAGACAGGGGGCCATCAGCCCCAGCATTTT	CASSQTGGHQPQHF
-	TRBV5-1	TRBJ2-2	-	TGCGCCAGCAGCTTGGGACAAACCGGGGAGCTGTTTTTT	CASSLGQTGELFF
-	TRBV14	TRBJ2-3	-	TGTGCCAGCAGCCAAGATGGGGTAGGCCGGACGTATTTT	CASSQDGVGRTYF
-	TRBV6-6	TRBJ1-2	TRBD1	TGTGCCAGCAGTTACTCAGGGACAGCATATGGCTACACCTTC	CASSYSGTAYGYTF
-	TRBV6-6	TRBJ2-7	-	TGTGCCAGCAGTCAGGGCCAGACAACCCACGAGCAGTACTTC	CASSQGQTTHEQYF
-	TRBV9	TRBJ2-3	-	TGTGCCAGCAGCGTATTGAGCGGCACAACCACAGATACGCAGTATTTT	CASSVLSGTTTDTQYF
-	TRBV4-2	TRBJ2-1	-	TGTGCCAGCAGCCCGGGGGACGCCAACAATGAGCAGTTCTTC	CASSPGDANNEQFF
-	TRBV11-2	TRBJ2-1	-	TGTGCCAGCAGCTCCTATACTCCGTACAATGAGCAGTTCTTC	CASSSYTPYNEQFF
-	TRBV5-1	TRBJ1-3	-	TGCGCCAGCAGCTTGGCCGAGGGACCGATCTCTGGAAACACCATATATTTT	CASSLAEGPISGNTIYF
-	TRBV5-1	TRBJ2-1	-	TGCGCCAGCAGCGGATTAGCGGTCCCCTACAATGAGCAGTTCTTC	CASSGLAVPYNEQFF
-	TRBV27	TRBJ2-3	-	TGTGCCAGCAGACAGCGGGCAGATACGCAGTATTTT	CASRQRADTQYF
-	TRBV4-2	TRBJ2-1	TRBD2	TGTGCCAGCAGCCAATACCTGGGGACGGGAGGGGCGGAAAATGAGCAGTTCTTC	CASSQYLGTGGAENEQFF
-	TRBV25-1	TRBJ2-7	TRBD1	TGTGCCAGCAGTGAATCTCTGACAGGGTCCTACGAGCAGTACTTC	CASSESLTGSYEQYF
-	TRBV20-1	TRBJ2-7	-	TGCAGTGGGGCGACAATTCGCGAGCAGTACTTC	CSGATIREQYF
-	TRBV11-2	TRBJ2-3	-	TGTGCCAGCAGCTTTGGGCCGGGCACACTCACAGATACGCAGTATTTT	CASSFGPGTLTDTQYF
-	TRBV28	TRBJ2-7	-	TGTGCCAGCAGCCCCCTGGGGGTCCTCGGCGAGCAGTACTTC	CASSPLGVLGEQYF
-	TRBV7-6	TRBJ2-1	-	TGTGCCAGCAGCTTGGCGGGTTTGTCCGATGAGCAGTTCTTC	CASSLAGLSDEQFF
once	TRBV7-9	TRBJ2-3	TRBD2	TGTGCCAGCAGCCCTCTCAGCGGGAGACCAGATACGCAGTATTTT	CASSPLSGRPDTQYF
-	TRBV19	TRBJ1-1	TRBD1	TGTGCCAGTAGTAAGCCGGGACAGGGGGCGCGGGGCACTGAAGCTTTCTTT	CASSKPGQGARGTEAFF
-	TRBV6-1	TRBJ1-1	-	TGTGCCAGCAGTCAAACAGGGACTTTGAACACTGAAGCTTTCTTT	CASSQTGTLNTEAFF
once	TRBV11-2	TRBJ2-7	-	TGTGCCAGCAGCTTATTAGCCTCCCTGAGCTCCTACGAGCAGTACTTC	CASSLLASLSSYEQYF